These 32 T cell receptor beta chains were sequenced from one sample in a study of cytomegalovirus exposure and HLA in healthy donors. PCR involved 60 Vbeta and 13 Jbeta primers. Sequenced by immunoSEQ multiplex PCR; TCRdb stores in-frame clones only, minus some. The data contain some 120,000 clones, approximately 68% of them singletons. Sequencing was performed on PBMCs. The source is a young man in good health and CMV-seropositive.

V usage is TRBV6-6 and J usage is TRBJ2-5, with TRBD1 matching 7 bases. The DNA matches TRBJ2-7 better at its end, which makes the J call doubtful. This CDR3 has 15 residues. CDR1 MNHNY and CDR2 SVGAGI come from the germline V gene (reference sequence). CDR3 DNA sequence: TGTGCCAGCAGTTACTCTGGGGGACAGACCTACGAGCAGTACTTC. It translates to CASSYSGGQTYEQYF.

The chain combines TRBV13 with TRBJ2-1; 8 bases fit TRBD1. The germline CDR1 and CDR2 sequences are PRHDT and FYEKMQ (reference sequence). CDR3 length: 18 amino acids. V lost 5 bases and J lost 8; bases outside the gene matches: 20. CDR3 in DNA: TGTGCCAGCAGCCTAATTCCTCCGTTGACAGGGGCTCGCCATGAGCAGTTCTTC. It is translated as CASSLIPPLTGARHEQFF.

Here the CDR3 DNA reads TGTGCCAGCTCACAACCGGGACAGGGGAAGTACAATCAGCCCCAGCATTTT. Residues: CASSQPGQGKYNQPQHF. This chain uses TRBV18 with TRBJ1-5, with 10 bases lining up with TRBD1. Unmatched junction bases numbered 9, after V lost 4 bases and J lost 3 bases. CDR1 KGHSH and CDR2 LQKENI come from the germline V gene. The CDR3 runs to 17 residues. Variable domain in full (rest from reference TRBV18 and TRBJ1-5): NAGVMQNPRHLVRRRGQEARLRCSPMKGHSHVYWYRQLPEEGLKFMVYLQKENIIDESGMPKERFSAEFPKEGPSILRIQQVVRGDSAAYFCASSQPGQGKYNQPQHFGDGTRLSIL.

The chain has TRBV27 and TRBJ2-3, with D possibly matching TRBD2 (6 bases). The V end was cut by 1 base, the J end by 1 base, with 12 bases between. CDR3 length equals 16 residues. The V gene's germline CDR1 is MNHEY and CDR2 SMNVEV (reference sequence). The CDR3: CASSLWGVIRTDTQYF. The DNA for the CDR3 is TGTGCCAGCAGTTTATGGGGGGTGATACGCACAGATACGCAGTATTTT.

V is TRBV5-1 and J is TRBJ2-5, with TRBD1 matching 8 bases. CDR1 is SGHRS and CDR2 is YFSETQ in the germline V gene. CDR3 length: 14 residues. Trimming removed 4 bases from V and 5 bases from J; junction bases left unmatched: 7. CDR3 residues: CASSPTGAAETQYF. The CDR3 coding sequence is TGCGCCAGCAGCCCGACAGGGGCGGCGGAGACCCAGTACTTC.

The rearrangement joins TRBV9 to TRBJ1-2; 7 nucleotides line up with TRBD1. From germline, CDR1 is SGDLS and CDR2 YYNGEE. This CDR3 contains 15 residues. J was trimmed by 5 bases and V by 2 bases; bases with no gene match: 9. CDR3 sequence reads: CASSVGTDPWYGYTF. In DNA form, the CDR3 reads TGTGCCAGCAGCGTCGGGACAGACCCTTGGTATGGCTACACCTTC.

The J gene is TRBJ1-1, the V gene TRBV28; TRBD1 is a possible D gene (5 bases). Germline lookup yields CDR1 MDHEN and CDR2 SYDVKM. This CDR3 is 16 amino acids long. Trimming shortened V by 6 bases and J by 4 bases, and 21 bases separated the two germline ends. The CDR3 sequence: CASRGGFAPGGTEAFF. As DNA, the CDR3 is TGTGCCAGCAGGGGAGGATTTGCTCCCGGGGGCACTGAAGCTTTCTTT.

The CDR3 is CASSDPTGMEEKLFF. The CDR3 DNA reads TGCGCCAGCAGTGACCCCACAGGGATGGAGGAAAAACTGTTTTTT. The chain employs TRBV10-2 and TRBJ1-4; D may be TRBD1 (6 bases). This CDR3 spans 15 amino acids. The V end lost 3 bases, the J end lost 8 bases, and 16 bases lay between the germline ends. Germline V gene data show CDR1 as WSHSY and CDR2 as SAAADI.

The rearrangement joins TRBV7-9 to TRBJ2-7, with a weak D call TRBD2 (6 bases). Trimming shortened V by 2 bases and J by 3 bases, and 8 bases separated the two germline ends. The CDR3 consists of 13 residues. Per the germline V gene, CDR1 is SEHNR and CDR2 is FQNEAQ (reference sequence). CDR3 protein: CASSLWEDYEQYF. Written as DNA, the CDR3 is TGTGCCAGCAGCTTATGGGAGGACTACGAGCAGTACTTC. The full variable domain, with the rest looked up from reference TRBV7-9 and TRBJ2-7, is DTGVSQNPRHKITKRGQNVTFRCDPISEHNRLYWYRQTLGQGPEFLTYFQNEAQLEKSRLLSDRFSAERPKGSFSTLEIQRTEQGDSAMYLCASSLWEDYEQYFGPGTRLTVT.

V gene TRBV11-3 combines with J gene TRBJ2-1, with 7 nucleotides matching TRBD2. The V gene's germline CDR1 is SGHNT and CDR2 YENEEA. The CDR3 contains 16 residues. The ends lost 1 base at V and 6 bases at J; junction bases unmatched: 9. The CDR3 sequence: CASSLGGGRGSNEQFF. The CDR3 DNA reads as TGTGCCAGCAGCTTAGGGGGCGGGAGAGGGTCCAATGAGCAGTTCTTC.

CDR3 residues: CASSPIGLAGTYEQYF. The CDR3 DNA reads TGTGCCAGCAGTCCCATCGGACTAGCGGGGACCTACGAGCAGTACTTC. The chain couples TRBV27 to TRBJ2-7, with 12 nucleotides matching TRBD2. The germline V gene has CDR1 MNHEY and CDR2 SMNVEV (reference sequence). Trimming took 5 bases from V and 2 from J; bases not matched to a gene: 7. CDR3 length: 16 residues.

The chain uses TRBV2 and TRBJ1-4; 8 positions match TRBD1. CDR3 length equals 16 residues. Germline V lookup: CDR1 SNHLY, CDR2 FYNNEI. This CDR3 reads CASHWSTGATNEKLFF. As DNA, the CDR3 is TGTGCTTCCCACTGGTCGACAGGGGCAACTAATGAAAAACTGTTTTTT. The variable domain in full, with the rest retrieved from reference TRBV2 and TRBJ1-4, is EPEVTQTPSHQVTQMGQEVILRCVPISNHLYFYWYRQILGQKVEFLVSFYNNEISEKSEIFDDQFSVERPDGSNFTLKIRSTKLEDSAMYFCASHWSTGATNEKLFFGSGTQLSVL.

The J gene is TRBJ1-1, the V gene TRBV5-1; D is unresolved. The CDR3 is made up of 14 amino acids. V lost 0 bases and J 0 bases, leaving 6 bases between the germline ends. The germline V gene has CDR1 SGHRS and CDR2 YFSETQ. The CDR3 reads CASSLDRLNTEAFF. Here the CDR3 DNA reads TGCGCCAGCAGCTTGGACAGATTGAACACTGAAGCTTTCTTT.

This clone was counted once. The V gene is TRBV5-1, the J gene TRBJ2-7; possibly TRBD1 for D (6 bases). The V end lost 4 bases, the J end lost 1 base, and 12 bases lay between the germline ends. The V gene's germline CDR1 is SGHRS and CDR2 YFSETQ. The CDR3 consists of 14 residues. CDR3 protein: CASSGNGQSYEQYF. The CDR3 DNA follows: TGCGCCAGCAGCGGGAATGGACAGTCCTACGAGCAGTACTTC.

V is TRBV9 and J is TRBJ2-3, with TRBD2 as a possible D gene (5 bases). Germline V gives CDR1 SGDLS, CDR2 YYNGEE. The ends were cut back, 1 base at V and 1 base at J, with 10 bases in the middle. This CDR3 is 15 amino acids long. In DNA, the CDR3 is TGTGCCAGCAGCGTATTTGACGGGGGCACAGATACGCAGTATTTT. It translates to CASSVFDGGTDTQYF.

This clone was seen more than once but under ten times. The genes are TRBV13 and TRBJ2-3; 7 positions agree with TRBD2. The CDR3 consists of 16 residues. V trimming: 3 bases; J trimming: 0 bases; junction bases outside the gene matches: 6. Per the germline V gene, CDR1 is PRHDT and CDR2 is FYEKMQ (reference sequence). The CDR3 is CASSFRGGSSTDTQYF. CDR3 coding DNA: TGTGCCAGCAGCTTCAGAGGCGGGAGTAGCACAGATACGCAGTATTTT.

The CDR3 sequence is CASSLGTLSYNEQFF. The CDR3 bases are TGTGCCAGCAGCTTAGGGACTCTCTCTTACAATGAGCAGTTCTTC. The chain is built from TRBV7-2 and TRBJ2-1, with D possibly being TRBD2 (5 bases). V lost 1 base to trimming and J lost 4 bases, with 11 bases between them. Germline V gene data show CDR1 as SGHTA and CDR2 as FQGNSA. The CDR3 consists of 15 residues.

There are a few counts of this clone. The chain has TRBV29-1 and TRBJ1-1; possibly TRBD1 for D (5 bases). CDR1 SQVTM and CDR2 ANQGSEA come from the germline V gene. The CDR3 totals 14 residues. The V end lost 4 bases, the J end lost 6 bases, and 18 bases lay between the germline ends. The CDR3 is CSVGVVGRFPEAFF. The CDR3 coding sequence is TGCAGCGTTGGGGTGGTGGGGCGTTTCCCTGAAGCTTTCTTT.

CDR3 region: CASSPVNTEAFF. The CDR3 DNA reads TGTGCCAGCAGTCCGGTGAACACTGAAGCTTTCTTT. The chain uses TRBV28 and TRBJ1-1; D is ambiguous. This CDR3 has 12 residues. V shed 5 bases and J shed 0 bases, with 4 bases lying between them. In germline, CDR1 is MDHEN, CDR2 SYDVKM.

This chain links TRBV5-4 with TRBJ2-7, with D perhaps TRBD2 (6 bases). The CDR3 is 14 amino acids. Trimming took off 5 bases at V and 1 base at J, with 13 bases between the two ends. The germline V gene encodes CDR1 SGHNT and CDR2 YYREEE (reference sequence). Written as DNA, the CDR3 is TGTGCCAGCAGGGAGGGCGAGCCGTCCTACGAGCAGTACTTC. This encodes CASREGEPSYEQYF. Based on the CDR3 plus reference TRBV5-4 and TRBJ2-7, the full variable domain is ETGVTQSPTHLIKTRGQQVTLRCSSQSGHNTVSWYQQALGQGPQFIFQYYREEENGRGNFPPRFSGLQFPNYSSELNVNALELDDSALYLCASREGEPSYEQYFGPGTRLTVT.

This chain uses TRBV28 with TRBJ1-1, with a possible D match to TRBD1 (5 bases). Looked up from germline, CDR1 is MDHEN and CDR2 is SYDVKM. The V gene lost 10 bases and the J gene lost 3 bases, with 12 bases spanning the gap. The CDR3 length is 12 residues. CDR3 sequence: CAIGAMDTEAFF. Here the CDR3 DNA reads TGTGCCATTGGGGCAATGGACACTGAAGCTTTCTTT.

This clone was recorded only once. The chain recombines TRBV11-1 with TRBJ2-1; 7 bases map to TRBD1. The CDR3 loop spans 15 amino acids. The germline CDR1 and CDR2 sequences are SGHAT and FQDESV (reference sequence). After removal of 3 bases from V and 3 bases from J, the junction contained 5 bases not matched to a gene. The CDR3 here is CASSLSRDSYNEQFF. CDR3 coding DNA: TGTGCCAGCAGCTTGTCCCGGGACAGCTACAATGAGCAGTTCTTC.

The chain couples TRBV15 to TRBJ2-1, with 9 positions matching TRBD2. CDR1 is LNHNV and CDR2 is YYDKDF in the germline V gene (reference sequence). Trimming took 0 bases from V and 8 from J; bases not matched to a gene: 17. This CDR3 is built from 19 residues. The CDR3 DNA reads as TGTGCCACCAGCAGAGAAGAAATGCCTGCTAGCGGGAAGCTTGATGAGCAGTTCTTC. It encodes CATSREEMPASGKLDEQFF.

The chain carries TRBV2 and TRBJ2-7, with 7 bases identical to TRBD1. Germline-derived CDR1 and CDR2 are SNHLY and FYNNEI. CDR3 length: 14 residues. The V gene end was trimmed by 10 bases and the J gene end by 1 base; junction bases not matched to a gene: 10. The CDR3 DNA reads as TGTGCCACCCGGGGACAGCCAAATTCCTACGAGCAGTACTTC. It is translated as CATRGQPNSYEQYF.

This chain uses TRBV12-2 with TRBJ2-7; TRBD2, the table's D call, was not compared with the DNA. TRBV12-2 is recorded as a pseudogene. CDR3 size: 14 residues. CDR3 nucleotides: TGTGCAAGTCGCTTAGCTCCCGGGTCCCACGAGCAGTACTTC. The encoded protein is CASRLAPGSHEQYF.

The J gene is TRBJ2-1, the V gene TRBV5-1, with D maybe TRBD2 (6 bases). The germline CDR1 and CDR2 sequences are SGHRS and YFSETQ. This CDR3 comprises 14 residues. V lost 0 bases, J lost 9 bases, and 13 bases lay in between. CDR3 coding DNA: TGCGCCAGCAGCTTGGGTGCTGCCGGGAGTGAGCAGTTCTTC. Translation gives CASSLGAAGSEQFF.

The chain has TRBV27 and TRBJ2-3; D call uncertain. The CDR3 is 13 residues long. Trimming removed 2 bases from V and 2 bases from J, with 5 bases in between. CDR1 MNHEY and CDR2 SMNVEV come from the germline V gene (reference sequence). The CDR3 DNA reads as TGTGCCAGCAGTTTAAGCCTCACAGATACGCAGTATTTT. This sequence encodes CASSLSLTDTQYF.

This clone was picked up one time. The chain employs TRBV5-6 and TRBJ1-2; TRBD1 is a possible D gene (5 bases). The germline V gene has CDR1 SGHDT and CDR2 YYEEEE. The CDR3 loop spans 17 amino acids. V lost 1 base, J lost 2 bases, and 18 bases lay in between. The DNA for the CDR3 is TGTGCCAGCAGCTTGACCTTCGTAGGGGCGGGGAACTATGGCTACACCTTC. Amino acids: CASSLTFVGAGNYGYTF.

The chain carries TRBV28 and TRBJ1-1; 7 bases map to TRBD1. Germline V gene lookup returns CDR1 MDHEN and CDR2 SYDVKM. The CDR3 is 14 amino acids. V lost 4 bases to trimming and J lost 2 bases; unmatched junction nucleotides: 4. CDR3 residues: CASSSPGGNTEAFF. DNA of the CDR3: TGTGCCAGCAGTTCACCAGGGGGTAACACTGAAGCTTTCTTT.

The genes are TRBV15 and TRBJ1-2; D is uncertain. Germline V gene sequence: CDR1 LNHNV, CDR2 YYDKDF (reference sequence). The CDR3 length is 12 residues. V dropped 0 bases and J dropped 8 bases, with 7 bases sitting between them. CDR3 coding DNA: TGTGCCACCAGCAGAGATTCGCGCGGCTACACCTTC. It yields the protein CATSRDSRGYTF.

The CDR3 protein is CAISESEGGPWYF. CDR3 bases: TGTGCCATCAGTGAGTCGGAGGGAGGGCCATGGTACTTC. The chain combines TRBV10-3 with TRBJ2-7, with TRBD2 identical over 7 bases. Trimming at V came to 0 bases and at J to 12 bases, leaving 8 bases not matched to a gene. The CDR3 runs to 13 residues. The germline CDR1 and CDR2 sequences are ENHRY and SYGVKD.

V is TRBV10-1 and J is TRBJ1-1; 7 bases are shared with TRBD1. V was clipped by 6 bases and J by 4 bases; unmatched bases: 5. The germline V gene encodes CDR1 WNHNN and CDR2 SYGVQD (reference sequence). The CDR3 contains 13 residues. The CDR3 DNA sequence: TGCGCCAGCAGACAGGGGAAGGGCACTGAAGCTTTCTTT. As protein: CASRQGKGTEAFF.